Shown below are 22 T cell receptor beta chains from a single sample sequenced in a study of T-cell memory formation after mild COVID-19. MiXCR was run by TCRdb on the 5' RACE reads, yielding one entry per CDR3 protein. Of about 620,000 distinct CDR3 sequences listed, more than 15% are singletons. Sequencing was done on a sample of PBMCs or a T cell subset sorted from them (not recorded which). The receptors derive from an adult woman who had mild COVID-19 (a few samples of this study predate the infection). Cell type and time point are not known.

The chain recombines TRBV6-5 with TRBJ1-2; the D is unclear. The CDR3 is 15 residues long. The germline V gene encodes CDR1 MNHEY and CDR2 SVGAGI. V dropped 0 bases and J dropped 2 bases, with 10 bases sitting between them. This CDR3 reads CASSYSGPGNYGYTF. In DNA, the CDR3 is TGTGCCAGCAGTTACTCGGGTCCGGGGAACTATGGCTACACCTTC.

This clonotype was observed many times. The chain carries TRBV6-2 or TRBV6-3 and TRBJ2-5, with D perhaps assigned TRBD1 or TRBD2 (5 bases each). CDR1 is MNHEY, CDR2 SVGEGT, per germline. This CDR3 spans 15 amino acids. With 2 bases removed from V and 4 bases from J, the gap between germline ends came to 14 bases. CDR3: CASSYKGPPLETQYF. The CDR3 DNA follows: TGTGCCAGCAGTTACAAGGGACCTCCGTTAGAGACCCAGTACTTC.

At least ten counts were recorded for this clonotype. The chain links TRBV5-1 to TRBJ2-7; D is perhaps TRBD1 or TRBD2 (6 bases each). The CDR3 loop spans 14 amino acids. Trimming stripped 4 bases from V and 4 bases from J, with 15 bases between. Germline V gene lookup returns CDR1 SGHRS and CDR2 YFSETQ. The CDR3 sequence is CASSPRQGRYEQYF. CDR3 bases: TGCGCCAGCAGCCCGAGGCAGGGGAGGTACGAGCAGTACTTC.

There are a few counts of this clonotype. The chain links TRBV19 to TRBJ1-1, with 9 bases identical to TRBD1. Germline CDR1 reads LNHDA; CDR2 reads SQIVND (reference sequence). The V segment lost 4 bases and the J segment 5 bases; nucleotides outside the gene matches: 8. The CDR3 loop spans 15 amino acids. The CDR3 here is CASSTTGQGSTEAFF. CDR3 coding DNA: TGTGCCAGTAGTACAACGGGACAGGGATCGACTGAAGCTTTCTTT.

V and J are TRBV12-3 or TRBV12-4 and TRBJ1-5; D is perhaps TRBD1 (5 bases). V lost 4 bases and J 9 bases, leaving 16 bases between the germline ends. This CDR3 spans 14 amino acids. The CDR3 loop reads CASSSSGGFRPQHF. The CDR3, as DNA: TGTGCCAGCAGTTCGTCGGGGGGATTTAGGCCCCAGCATTTT.

This clonotype was observed once. A junction end diverges from the germline sequence, so it may reflect a read error. The chain combines TRBV5-1 with TRBJ2-3, with 13 positions matching TRBD2. The length of the CDR3 is 16 residues. Per germline, CDR1 SGHRS and CDR2 YFSETQ. Here the CDR3 DNA reads TGCACCAGCAGCCCACGACTAGCGGGAGGAAGGGATACGCAGTATTTT. This gives the protein CTSSPRLAGGRDTQYF.

The genes are TRBV20-1 and TRBJ2-7; 11 positions agree with TRBD2. V dropped 0 bases and J dropped 6; count of bases not matched to a gene: 10. This CDR3 has 16 amino acids. Germline V gives CDR1 DFQATT, CDR2 SNEGSKA (reference sequence). CDR3 nucleotides: TGCAGTGCTAGAGATCCTCGCCGGCTAGCGGGAGGCGAGCAGTACTTC. It translates to CSARDPRRLAGGEQYF.

The genes are TRBV12-3 or TRBV12-4 and TRBJ2-5, with 11 bases matching TRBD1. The CDR3 loop spans 15 amino acids. After removal of 5 bases from V and 5 bases from J, the junction contained 7 bases not matched to a gene. CDR3 nucleotides: TGTGCCAGCAGTGTCGGGACAGGGGGGTCGGAGACCCAGTACTTC. Translating it yields CASSVGTGGSETQYF.

This clonotype was seen a few times. The chain joins TRBV27 to TRBJ1-2; D not resolved. Trimming took off 0 bases at V and 3 bases at J, with 8 bases between the two ends. Germline assignment: CDR1 MNHEY and CDR2 SMNVEV (reference sequence). The CDR3 sequence is 14 residues long. Here the CDR3 reads CASSLSTAYYGYTF. Written as DNA, the CDR3 is TGTGCCAGCAGTTTATCGACGGCATACTATGGCTACACCTTC.

The sample holds one count of this clonotype. The genes are TRBV19 and TRBJ1-1; D is unresolved. The CDR3 has 14 amino acids. Trimming took off 1 base at V and 1 base at J, with 7 bases between the two ends. Germline V gene sequence: CDR1 LNHDA, CDR2 SQIVND (reference sequence). The CDR3 region has the DNA TGTGCCAGTAGTATAGTATCGGGGAACACTGAAGCTTTCTTT. This sequence encodes CASSIVSGNTEAFF.

This clonotype has just a few counts. This rearrangement joins TRBV6-5 to TRBJ2-5; TRBD2 agrees at 7 bases. Germline CDR1 is MNHEY and CDR2 is SVGAGI. This CDR3 comprises 13 residues. Trimming took 6 bases from V and 7 from J; bases not matched to a gene: 8. The CDR3 here is CASRPTSVGTQYF. DNA of the CDR3: TGTGCCAGCAGGCCAACTAGCGTCGGGACCCAGTACTTC.

This clonotype was recorded at least ten times. The chain recombines TRBV2 with TRBJ2-1; the D is unclear. The V and J ends lost 8 bases and 0 bases respectively, with 8 bases between them. Germline lookup yields CDR1 SNHLY and CDR2 FYNNEI. This CDR3 comprises 13 residues. CDR3 DNA: TGTGCCAGCGTGCCGGACTCCTACAATGAGCAGTTCTTC. This sequence encodes CASVPDSYNEQFF.

This clonotype was recorded many times. The rearrangement joins TRBV12-3 or TRBV12-4 to TRBJ1-1; D is unresolved. The CDR3 extends over 13 amino acids. The V end lost 3 bases, the J end lost 1 base, and 6 bases lay between the germline ends. This chain's CDR3 is CASSFMANTEAFF. The CDR3 DNA reads TGTGCCAGCAGTTTCATGGCGAACACTGAAGCTTTCTTT.

The chain is built from TRBV25-1 and TRBJ1-1; no reliable D call. Trimming cost V 3 bases and J 1 base, with 9 bases left between them. In germline, CDR1 is MGHDK, CDR2 SYGVNS. The CDR3 totals 14 residues. CDR3 DNA: TGTGCCAGCAGTGACTCACGGAAGAACACTGAAGCTTTCTTT. Its translation is CASSDSRKNTEAFF.

This clonotype was observed a handful of times. V and J are TRBV7-9 and TRBJ2-1; 9 bases map to TRBD1. The CDR3 is made up of 14 amino acids. Trimming cost V 4 bases and J 5 bases; bases outside gene matches: 3. Germline V gives CDR1 SEHNR, CDR2 FQNEAQ (reference sequence). The CDR3 spells CASSSGQGDNEQFF. Written as DNA, the CDR3 is TGTGCCAGCAGCTCGGGACAGGGAGACAATGAGCAGTTCTTC.

The rearrangement links TRBV6-5 to TRBJ2-2; TRBD1 is a possible D gene (6 bases). CDR3 length: 15 residues. V lost 6 bases and J 9 bases, leaving 20 bases between the germline ends. Germline CDR1 is MNHEY and CDR2 is SVGAGI. The CDR3 is CASSPPGRTVWELFF. Written as DNA, the CDR3 is TGTGCCAGCAGCCCGCCAGGGCGGACAGTCTGGGAGCTGTTTTTT.

The V and J genes are TRBV24-1 and TRBJ2-3; 10 positions match TRBD2. With 0 bases clipped from V and 3 bases from J, the junction kept 5 bases outside the gene matches. This CDR3 contains 17 residues. In germline, CDR1 is KGHDR, CDR2 SFDVKD. This CDR3 is CATSDLPSGSSTDTQYF. The CDR3 bases are TGTGCCACCAGTGATTTGCCTAGCGGGAGTAGTACAGATACGCAGTATTTT.

A few counts support this clonotype. CDR3 bases: TGTGCCAGCGAAGAATTGGGGGAGACCCAGTACTTC. Translated, it gives CASEELGETQYF. The gene calls are TRBV7-9 and TRBJ2-5; D call uncertain. CDR3 length: 12 amino acids. The V gene lost 8 bases and the J gene lost 5 bases, with 12 bases spanning the gap. CDR1 is SEHNR, CDR2 FQNEAQ, per germline (reference sequence). The whole variable domain, filled in from reference TRBV7-9 and TRBJ2-5, reads DTGVSQNPRHKITKRGQNVTFRCDPISEHNRLYWYRQTLGQGPEFLTYFQNEAQLEKSRLLSDRFSAERPKGSFSTLEIQRTEQGDSAMYLCASEELGETQYFGPGTRLLVL.

In its sample, this clonotype was seen once. The gene calls are TRBV2 and TRBJ2-2, with unresolved D. This CDR3 region has 20 residues. Germline CDR1 and CDR2: SNHLY and FYNNEI. V gave up 2 bases and J gave up 0 bases, with 22 bases separating them. The CDR3 loop is CASSESRATQKSTNTGELFF. The CDR3 DNA sequence: TGTGCCAGCAGTGAAAGCCGGGCCACGCAGAAGAGTACGAACACCGGGGAGCTGTTTTTT.

Ten or more counts support this clonotype. The chain is built from TRBV25-1 and TRBJ2-5; 7 bases align to TRBD1. The CDR3 spans 14 residues. J was trimmed by 3 bases and V by 4 bases; bases with no gene match: 5. CDR1 and CDR2 from the germline V gene are MGHDK and SYGVNS. DNA of the CDR3: TGTGCCAGCAGTGGGGGACAGCCTGAAGAGACCCAGTACTTC. This sequence encodes CASSGGQPEETQYF.

This clonotype was seen only a few times. The rearrangement uses TRBV27 and TRBJ2-7, with TRBD2 matching over 8 bases. The V segment lost 7 bases and the J segment 11 bases; nucleotides outside the gene matches: 10. This CDR3 has 12 residues. Germline CDR1 is MNHEY and CDR2 is SMNVEV (reference sequence). CDR3 sequence reads: CASTSPGLVKYF. DNA of the CDR3: TGTGCCAGCACCTCCCCGGGACTAGTAAAGTACTTC.

V usage is TRBV20-1 and J usage is TRBJ2-1; D might be TRBD2 (5 bases). The germline V gene has CDR1 DFQATT and CDR2 SNEGSKA (reference sequence). V gave up 0 bases and J gave up 6 bases, with 15 bases separating them. This CDR3 is built from 15 residues. The CDR3 is CSARDPWLGGNEQFF. The CDR3 DNA sequence: TGCAGTGCTAGAGATCCCTGGCTAGGAGGCAATGAGCAGTTCTTC.